The sequence of this T cell receptor (beta chain) was determined in a study of T cell responses to AZD1222 COVID-19 vaccine. V lost 4 bases and J lost 4, with 19 bases in between. Germline loops: CDR1 MGHRA, CDR2 YSYEKL. The CDR3 is 17 residues long. Method: immunoSEQ multiplex PCR; TCRdb's copy keeps in-frame clones and lacks some. The sample has nearly 95,000 clones; around 87% are singletons. Worth noting for this clone: Its antigen is not identified.

Overall study results and limits: Only a handful of individuals given AZD1222 were seropositive at baseline. Compared with day 0, the breadth and depth of the Spike-specific TCR repertoire rose significantly after two doses of AZD1222.

The origin of this receptor is an adult who received the AZD1222 COVID-19 vaccine. The chain recombines TRBV4-1 with TRBJ2-2; tentative D call: TRBD1 (8 bases). This sample comprised peripheral blood, obtained 28 days after the second AZD1222 dose. The CDR3 spells CASSPELYRGGTGELFF. DNA of the CDR3: TGCGCCAGCAGCCCTGAATTGTACAGGGGGGGCACCGGGGAGCTGTTTTTT.